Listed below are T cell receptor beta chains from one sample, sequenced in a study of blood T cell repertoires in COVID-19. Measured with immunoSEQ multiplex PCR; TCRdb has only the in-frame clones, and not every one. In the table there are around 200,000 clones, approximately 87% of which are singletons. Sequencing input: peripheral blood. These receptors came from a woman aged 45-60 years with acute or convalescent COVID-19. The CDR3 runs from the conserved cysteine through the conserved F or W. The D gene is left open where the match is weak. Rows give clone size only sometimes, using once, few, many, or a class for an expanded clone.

CDR3aa: CASSLSGRLETQYF
CDR3nt: TGCGCCAGCAGCTTAAGCGGGAGACTGGAGACCCAGTACTTC
abundance: NA
j_gene: TRBJ2-5
d_gene: TRBD2
v_gene: TRBV5-1

CDR3aa: CASSYSQGAVYSNQPQHF
CDR3nt: TGTGCCAGCAGTTACTCACAGGGGGCTGTTTATAGCAATCAGCCCCAGCATTTT
abundance: few
j_gene: TRBJ1-5
d_gene: TRBD1
v_gene: TRBV6-2/TRBV6-3

CDR3aa: CASSSTSSYEQYF
CDR3nt: TGTGCCAGCAGCTCCACTTCGTCCTACGAGCAGTACTTC
abundance: NA
j_gene: TRBJ2-7
d_gene: NA
v_gene: TRBV6-6

CDR3aa: CASSHLDRGKGYTF
CDR3nt: TGCGCCAGCAGTCACTTGGACCGGGGAAAGGGCTACACCTTC
abundance: NA
j_gene: TRBJ1-2
d_gene: NA
v_gene: TRBV10-1

CDR3aa: CASSPRDNNYGYTF
CDR3nt: TGCGCCAGCAGCCCGAGGGACAATAACTATGGCTACACCTTC
abundance: NA
j_gene: TRBJ1-2
d_gene: NA
v_gene: TRBV5-1

CDR3aa: CASSLFPSGSYEQYF
CDR3nt: TGTGCCAGCAGTTTATTCCCTAGCGGATCCTACGAGCAGTACTTC
abundance: NA
j_gene: TRBJ2-7
d_gene: TRBD2
v_gene: TRBV27

CDR3aa: CASSFVSGYTF
CDR3nt: TGTGCCAGCAGTTTCGTTAGTGGCTACACCTTC
abundance: once
j_gene: TRBJ1-2
d_gene: NA
v_gene: TRBV12-3/TRBV12-4

CDR3aa: CASSLRDRGPTEAFF
CDR3nt: TGCGCCAGCAGCCTACGGGACAGGGGGCCCACTGAAGCTTTCTTT
abundance: NA
j_gene: TRBJ1-1
d_gene: TRBD1
v_gene: TRBV4-1

CDR3aa: CAITGQDNPNYGYTF
CDR3nt: TGTGCCATCACCGGACAGGACAACCCTAACTATGGCTACACCTTC
abundance: NA
j_gene: TRBJ1-2
d_gene: TRBD1
v_gene: TRBV10-3

CDR3aa: CASSRAGGETQYF
CDR3nt: TGTGCCAGCAGCCGAGCGGGAGGAGAGACCCAGTACTTC
abundance: NA
j_gene: TRBJ2-5
d_gene: TRBD2
v_gene: TRBV14

CDR3aa: CASSPPRRHNEQFF
CDR3nt: TGTGCCAGCAGCCCGCCACGGCGGCACAATGAGCAGTTCTTC
abundance: NA
j_gene: TRBJ2-1
d_gene: NA
v_gene: TRBV7-8

CDR3aa: CASSPLGTGAVNTEAFF
CDR3nt: TGTGCCAGCTCACCACTGGGGACAGGGGCGGTGAACACTGAAGCTTTCTTT
abundance: NA
j_gene: TRBJ1-1
d_gene: TRBD1
v_gene: TRBV18

CDR3aa: CASSPIGTSSDTQYF
CDR3nt: TGTGCCAGCAGTCCGATCGGGACTAGCTCGGATACGCAGTATTTT
abundance: NA
j_gene: TRBJ2-3
d_gene: TRBD2
v_gene: TRBV28

CDR3aa: CASNERTLGNEQFF
CDR3nt: TGTGCCAGCAACGAACGTACGCTCGGCAATGAGCAGTTCTTC
abundance: NA
j_gene: TRBJ2-1
d_gene: NA
v_gene: TRBV6-6

CDR3aa: CASSLAPGGTDTQYF
CDR3nt: TGCGCCAGCAGCTTGGCACCGGGAGGCACAGATACGCAGTATTTT
abundance: NA
j_gene: TRBJ2-3
d_gene: NA
v_gene: TRBV5-1

CDR3aa: CASSPWIAGTGELFF
CDR3nt: TGTGCCAGCAGCCCGTGGATAGCGGGGACCGGGGAGCTGTTTTTT
abundance: NA
j_gene: TRBJ2-2
d_gene: TRBD2
v_gene: TRBV5-4

CDR3aa: CASSLVRGQGSRGYTF
CDR3nt: TGTGCCAGCAGCTTAGTTCGGGGACAGGGGTCGAGGGGCTACACCTTC
abundance: NA
j_gene: TRBJ1-2
d_gene: TRBD1
v_gene: TRBV11-2

CDR3aa: CAMAGTLDTEAFF
CDR3nt: TGTGCCATGGCTGGGACATTAGACACTGAAGCTTTCTTT
abundance: NA
j_gene: TRBJ1-1
d_gene: NA
v_gene: TRBV10-3

CDR3aa: CASSPRQGNEQYF
CDR3nt: TGTGCCAGCAGCCCGCGACAGGGCAACGAGCAGTACTTC
abundance: NA
j_gene: TRBJ2-7
d_gene: TRBD1
v_gene: TRBV7-9

CDR3aa: CASSLGLAGINEQFF
CDR3nt: TGTGCCAGCAGCTTAGGGCTAGCGGGGATCAATGAGCAGTTCTTC
abundance: NA
j_gene: TRBJ2-1
d_gene: TRBD2
v_gene: TRBV11-3

CDR3aa: CASSQSSGRTDTQYF
CDR3nt: TGTGCCAGCAGCCAATCTAGCGGACGCACAGATACGCAGTATTTT
abundance: once
j_gene: TRBJ2-3
d_gene: TRBD2
v_gene: TRBV3-1/TRBV3-2

CDR3aa: CTSGPAYNEQFF
CDR3nt: TGTACATCGGGTCCTGCTTACAATGAGCAGTTCTTC
abundance: NA
j_gene: TRBJ2-1
d_gene: NA
v_gene: TRBV6-5

CDR3aa: CATSGSEAGELFF
CDR3nt: TGTGCCACCAGTGGGTCTGAGGCCGGGGAGCTGTTTTTT
abundance: once
j_gene: TRBJ2-2
d_gene: NA
v_gene: TRBV24-1

CDR3aa: CASSYDRGSRSTIYF
CDR3nt: TGTGCCAGCAGTTACGACAGGGGGAGTCGAAGCACCATATATTTT
abundance: once
j_gene: TRBJ1-3
d_gene: TRBD1
v_gene: TRBV6-6

CDR3aa: CASSRDTDYGYTF
CDR3nt: TGTGCCAGCAGCCGGGACACGGACTATGGCTACACCTTC
abundance: NA
j_gene: TRBJ1-2
d_gene: NA
v_gene: TRBV14

CDR3aa: CASSLVSGNEQYF
CDR3nt: TGTGCCAGCAGCTTGGTCTCGGGAAACGAGCAGTACTTC
abundance: NA
j_gene: TRBJ2-7
d_gene: NA
v_gene: TRBV5-6

CDR3aa: CSVTGLALYEQYF
CDR3nt: TGCAGCGTGACTGGACTAGCTCTGTACGAGCAGTACTTC
abundance: NA
j_gene: TRBJ2-7
d_gene: TRBD2
v_gene: TRBV29-1

CDR3aa: CASSLEGTGHEKLFF
CDR3nt: TGCGCCAGCAGCTTGGAAGGGACAGGGCATGAAAAACTGTTTTTT
abundance: NA
j_gene: TRBJ1-4
d_gene: TRBD1
v_gene: TRBV5-1

CDR3aa: CASSRRSGNLVGELFF
CDR3nt: TGTGCCAGCTCACGGAGGAGCGGGAACTTGGTCGGGGAGCTGTTTTTT
abundance: NA
j_gene: TRBJ2-2
d_gene: TRBD2
v_gene: TRBV18

CDR3aa: CASSVQGFYTDTQYF
CDR3nt: TGTGCCAGCAGCGTCCAGGGATTCTACACAGATACGCAGTATTTT
abundance: NA
j_gene: TRBJ2-3
d_gene: NA
v_gene: TRBV5-5

CDR3aa: CASSPGTGSTDTQYF
CDR3nt: TGTGCCAGCAGCCCCGGGACAGGGAGCACAGATACGCAGTATTTT
abundance: NA
j_gene: TRBJ2-3
d_gene: TRBD1
v_gene: TRBV5-5

CDR3aa: CASSYSGAYEQYF
CDR3nt: TGTGCCAGCAGTTACTCTGGGGCGTACGAGCAGTACTTC
abundance: NA
j_gene: TRBJ2-7
d_gene: NA
v_gene: TRBV6-6

CDR3aa: CASNPGGPFGNTIYF
CDR3nt: TGTGCCAGTAACCCAGGGGGACCTTTTGGAAACACCATATATTTT
abundance: NA
j_gene: TRBJ1-3
d_gene: TRBD1
v_gene: TRBV19

CDR3aa: CASSQPGLEDNEQFF
CDR3nt: TGTGCCAGCAGCCAACCGGGACTAGAGGACAATGAGCAGTTCTTC
abundance: NA
j_gene: TRBJ2-1
d_gene: TRBD2
v_gene: TRBV11-2

CDR3aa: CASSRDRQETQYF
CDR3nt: TGTGCCAGCAGCCGGGACAGACAAGAGACCCAGTACTTC
abundance: few
j_gene: TRBJ2-5
d_gene: TRBD1
v_gene: TRBV25-1

CDR3aa: CASSPTGIYEQYF
CDR3nt: TGTGCCAGCAGCCCGACAGGGATCTACGAGCAGTACTTC
abundance: NA
j_gene: TRBJ2-7
d_gene: TRBD1
v_gene: TRBV7-9

CDR3aa: CASSYGQNYGYTF
CDR3nt: TGTGCCAGCAGTTACGGCCAGAACTATGGCTACACCTTC
abundance: NA
j_gene: TRBJ1-2
d_gene: NA
v_gene: TRBV6-5

CDR3aa: CASSLDGQGGGYTF
CDR3nt: TGTGCCAGCAGCTTAGACGGACAGGGCGGTGGCTACACCTTC
abundance: few
j_gene: TRBJ1-2
d_gene: TRBD1
v_gene: TRBV11-3

CDR3aa: CASTPLAAATYEQYF
CDR3nt: TGTGCCAGCACCCCTCTAGCGGCAGCCACCTACGAGCAGTACTTC
abundance: few
j_gene: TRBJ2-7
d_gene: TRBD2
v_gene: TRBV6-2/TRBV6-3

CDR3aa: CASSALAGGGNEQFF
CDR3nt: TGTGCCAGCTCAGCCCTAGCGGGAGGTGGCAATGAGCAGTTCTTC
abundance: NA
j_gene: TRBJ2-1
d_gene: TRBD2
v_gene: TRBV18

CDR3aa: CAWSMSDNQPQHF
CDR3nt: TGTGCCTGGAGTATGTCAGACAATCAGCCCCAGCATTTT
abundance: NA
j_gene: TRBJ1-5
d_gene: NA
v_gene: TRBV30

CDR3aa: CATSDSGIRAFF
CDR3nt: TGTGCCACCAGTGACTCCGGGATTCGGGCTTTCTTT
abundance: once
j_gene: TRBJ1-1
d_gene: NA
v_gene: TRBV24-1